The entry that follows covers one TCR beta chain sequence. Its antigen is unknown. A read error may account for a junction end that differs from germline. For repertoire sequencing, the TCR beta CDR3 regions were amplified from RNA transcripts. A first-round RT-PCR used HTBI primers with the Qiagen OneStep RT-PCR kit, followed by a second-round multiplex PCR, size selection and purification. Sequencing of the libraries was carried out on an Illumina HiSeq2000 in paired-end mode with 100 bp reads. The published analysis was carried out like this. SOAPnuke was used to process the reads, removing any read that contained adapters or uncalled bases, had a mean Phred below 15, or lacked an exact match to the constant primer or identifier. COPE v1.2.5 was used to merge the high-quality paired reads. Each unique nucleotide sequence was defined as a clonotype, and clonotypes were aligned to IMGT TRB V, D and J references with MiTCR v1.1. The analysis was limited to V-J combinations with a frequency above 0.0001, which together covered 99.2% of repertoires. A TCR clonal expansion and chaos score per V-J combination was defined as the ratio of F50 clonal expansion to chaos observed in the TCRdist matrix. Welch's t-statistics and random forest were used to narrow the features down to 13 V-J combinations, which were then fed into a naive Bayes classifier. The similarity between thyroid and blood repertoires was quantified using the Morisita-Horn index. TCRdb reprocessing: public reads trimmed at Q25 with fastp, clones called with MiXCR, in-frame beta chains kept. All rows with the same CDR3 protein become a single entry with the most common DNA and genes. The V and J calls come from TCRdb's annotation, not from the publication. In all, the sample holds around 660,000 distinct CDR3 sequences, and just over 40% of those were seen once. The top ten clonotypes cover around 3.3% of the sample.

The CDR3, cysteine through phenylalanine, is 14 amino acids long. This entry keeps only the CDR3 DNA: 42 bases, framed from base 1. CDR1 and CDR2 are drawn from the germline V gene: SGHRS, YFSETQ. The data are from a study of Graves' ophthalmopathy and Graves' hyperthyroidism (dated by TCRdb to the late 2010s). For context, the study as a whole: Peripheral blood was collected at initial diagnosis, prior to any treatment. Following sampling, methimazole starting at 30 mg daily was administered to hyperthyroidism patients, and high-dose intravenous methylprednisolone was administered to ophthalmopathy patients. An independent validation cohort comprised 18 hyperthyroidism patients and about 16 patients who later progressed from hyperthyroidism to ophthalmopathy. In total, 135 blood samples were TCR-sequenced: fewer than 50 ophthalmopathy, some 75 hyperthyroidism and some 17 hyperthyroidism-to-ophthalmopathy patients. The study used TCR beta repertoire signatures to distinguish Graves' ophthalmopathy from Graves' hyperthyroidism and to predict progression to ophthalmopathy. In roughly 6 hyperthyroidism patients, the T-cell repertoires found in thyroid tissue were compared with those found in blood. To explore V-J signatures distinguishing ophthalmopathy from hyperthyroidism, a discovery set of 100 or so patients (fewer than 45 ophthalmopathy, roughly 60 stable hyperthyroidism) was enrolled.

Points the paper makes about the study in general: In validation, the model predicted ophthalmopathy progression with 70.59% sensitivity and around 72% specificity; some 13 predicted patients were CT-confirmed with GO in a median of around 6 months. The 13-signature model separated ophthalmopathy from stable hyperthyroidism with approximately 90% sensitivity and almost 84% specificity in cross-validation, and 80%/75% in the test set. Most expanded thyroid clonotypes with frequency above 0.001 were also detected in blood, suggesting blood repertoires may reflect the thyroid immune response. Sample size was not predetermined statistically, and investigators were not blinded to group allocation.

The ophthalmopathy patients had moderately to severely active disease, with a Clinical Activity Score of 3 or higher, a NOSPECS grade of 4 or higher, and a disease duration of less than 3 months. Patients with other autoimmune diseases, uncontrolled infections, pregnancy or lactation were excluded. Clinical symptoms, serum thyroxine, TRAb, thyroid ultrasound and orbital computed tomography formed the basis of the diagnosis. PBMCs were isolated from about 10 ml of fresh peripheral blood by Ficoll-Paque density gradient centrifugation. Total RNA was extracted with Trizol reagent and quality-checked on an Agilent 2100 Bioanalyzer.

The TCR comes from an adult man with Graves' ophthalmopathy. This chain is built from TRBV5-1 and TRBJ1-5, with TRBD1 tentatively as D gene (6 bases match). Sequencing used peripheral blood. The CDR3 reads CVSSEQGGEQPQHF. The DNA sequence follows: TGCGTCAGCAGCGAACAGGGAGGAGAGCAGCCCCAGCATTTT.